One sample yielded the 31 T cell receptor beta chains listed below, sequenced in a study of blood T cell repertoires in COVID-19. Generated by immunoSEQ multiplex PCR, the TCRdb table keeps only in-frame clones and is missing some. The sample includes under 350,000 clones, under 90% seen only once; the top ten take around 2%. Sequenced material: peripheral blood. These receptors were taken from a man between 45 and 60 years old with acute or convalescent COVID-19.

V is TRBV5-1 and J is TRBJ1-4; 9 bases are shared with TRBD1. In germline, CDR1 is SGHRS, CDR2 YFSETQ. The CDR3 extends over 16 amino acids. Losses at the gene ends were 4 bases for V and 7 bases for J; bases not matched to a gene: 11. The CDR3 is CASSARIGTGSEKLFF. CDR3 nucleotide sequence: TGCGCCAGCAGCGCCCGAATTGGGACAGGGAGTGAAAAACTGTTTTTT.

The chain combines TRBV30 with TRBJ1-1, with D possibly matching TRBD1 (5 bases). The germline V and J ends were trimmed by 2 bases and 2 bases, with 18 bases remaining between them. Germline V gives CDR1 GTSNPN, CDR2 SVGIG (reference sequence). The CDR3 runs to 16 residues. As DNA, the CDR3 is TGTGCCTGGAGTATTACGGACACACGGAGAAACACTGAAGCTTTCTTT. Protein product: CAWSITDTRRNTEAFF.

The rearrangement joins TRBV7-2 to TRBJ1-1; no reliable D call. Germline V gives CDR1 SGHTA, CDR2 FQGNSA. The V and J ends lost 3 bases and 1 base respectively, with 12 bases between them. This CDR3 has 15 residues. CDR3 amino acids: CASSLSGSKNTEAFF. The CDR3 coding sequence is TGTGCCAGCAGCTTGTCTGGTTCTAAGAACACTGAAGCTTTCTTT. The whole variable domain, filled in from reference TRBV7-2 and TRBJ1-1, reads GAGVSQSPSNKVTEKGKDVELRCDPISGHTALYWYRQSLGQGLEFLIYFQGNSAPDKSGLPSDRFSAERTGGSVSTLTIQRTQQEDSAVYLCASSLSGSKNTEAFFGQGTRLTVV.

The chain combines TRBV18 with TRBJ2-3; maybe TRBD1 (6 bases). Germline V gives CDR1 KGHSH, CDR2 LQKENI. Trimming took 2 bases from V and 4 from J, leaving 7 bases between them. CDR3 length equals 13 residues. CDR3 sequence (DNA): TGTGCCAGCTCACCAGAGGGGGCAGATACGCAGTATTTT. It translates to CASSPEGADTQYF.

This clone was seen once. The chain combines TRBV7-6 with TRBJ1-1; D unclear. Trimming removed 2 bases from V and 5 bases from J, with 12 bases in between. This CDR3 spans 14 amino acids. The germline V gene encodes CDR1 SGHVS and CDR2 FNYEAQ. DNA for the CDR3: TGTGCCAGCAGCTTAAGGGTGGCGGGAACTGAAGCTTTCTTT. Its translation is CASSLRVAGTEAFF.

The sample holds a few counts of this clone. DNA of the CDR3: TGTGCCAGCAGTGAAGCTGGGGCAGGGGGAGAAAAACTGTTTTTT. This gives the protein CASSEAGAGGEKLFF. The gene calls are TRBV2 and TRBJ1-4; 7 positions match TRBD1. V was pared by 0 bases and J by 8 bases, with 6 bases of the junction left unmatched. Germline V lookup: CDR1 SNHLY, CDR2 FYNNEI. The CDR3 runs to 15 residues.

The chain is built from TRBV7-9 and TRBJ2-7; D remains ambiguous. The CDR3 is 11 residues long. Germline V CDR1 and CDR2: SEHNR, FQNEAQ (reference sequence). Trimming took 5 bases from V and 3 from J, leaving 5 bases between them. The CDR3 DNA sequence: TGTGCCAGCAGCCCCAGCTACGAGCAGTACTTC. Its translation is CASSPSYEQYF.

A single count supports this clone. The chain employs TRBV5-8 and TRBJ1-1; 7 bases are shared with TRBD1. V was pared by 1 base and J by 10 bases, with 10 bases of the junction left unmatched. This CDR3 has 14 amino acids. Germline-derived CDR1 and CDR2 are SGHTS and YDEGEE. The CDR3, as DNA: TGTGCCAGCAGCTTGTTGGTAGGGGGCGCCGGAGCTTTCTTT. Translating it yields CASSLLVGGAGAFF.

The chain uses TRBV6-5 and TRBJ2-1, with a tentative D call TRBD2 (6 bases). The CDR3 covers 15 residues. The germline V gene encodes CDR1 MNHEY and CDR2 SVGAGI. V was cut by 6 bases and J by 2 bases, with 14 bases left in between. The CDR3 bases are TGTGCCAGCAGCCAGGGACTCGGTACCTACAATGAGCAGTTCTTC. It encodes CASSQGLGTYNEQFF.

The chain carries TRBV10-1 and TRBJ2-5; 7 bases match TRBD1. J lost 2 bases, V lost 6 bases, and 9 bases had no gene match. Per germline, CDR1 WNHNN and CDR2 SYGVQD (reference sequence). The CDR3 runs to 15 residues. The CDR3 nucleotides read TGCGCCAGCAGCCCGACCGGGACAGCTCAAGAGACCCAGTACTTC. It is translated as CASSPTGTAQETQYF.

The V gene is TRBV19, the J gene TRBJ1-2; perhaps TRBD1 as D (6 bases). CDR1 is LNHDA, CDR2 SQIVND, per germline (reference sequence). This CDR3 region has 15 residues. Trimming pared 3 bases from V and 8 bases from J, leaving 19 bases between. CDR3 bases: TGTGCCAGTAGTATTCTGTCGGCAGGGGCCTGGGGCTACACCTTC. Its translation: CASSILSAGAWGYTF.

The chain employs TRBV9 and TRBJ1-4; D is undetermined. The CDR3 has 14 residues. Trimming removed 0 bases from V and 13 bases from J, with 16 bases in between. Germline lookup yields CDR1 SGDLS and CDR2 YYNGEE. Written as DNA, the CDR3 is TGTGCCAGCAGCGTAGCTCATGAGAGCGGCGGACTGTTTTTT. Its protein product is CASSVAHESGGLFF.

The rearrangement links TRBV19 to TRBJ1-1; D remains unclear. V lost 2 bases, J lost 7 bases, and 11 bases lay in between. The CDR3 covers 13 residues. CDR1 LNHDA and CDR2 SQIVND come from the germline V gene (reference sequence). The CDR3 loop is CASSIWPGGEAFF. As DNA, the CDR3 is TGTGCCAGTAGTATATGGCCTGGCGGTGAAGCTTTCTTT.

This chain joins TRBV3-1 (or the pseudogene TRBV3-2) and TRBJ1-1; TRBD1 matches at 7 bases. The V gene's germline CDR1 is LGHDT and CDR2 YNNKEL (reference sequence). The CDR3 runs 15 residues. V was clipped by 3 bases and J by 6 bases; unmatched bases: 10. The CDR3 loop is CASSQADRVFAEAFF. For the CDR3, the DNA is TGTGCCAGCAGCCAGGCTGACAGGGTGTTTGCTGAAGCTTTCTTT.

This clone has just a few counts. The junction does not match germline at one end; this may be a read error. This chain links TRBV28 with TRBJ2-7; 8 nucleotides match TRBD1. Germline lookup yields CDR1 MDHEN and CDR2 SYDVKM. CDR3 length: 11 residues. The CDR3 DNA reads TGTGCCAGCAGTCTAGACAGGGGATCGGACTTC. Protein: CASSLDRGSDF.

The chain recombines TRBV19 with TRBJ2-2; 8 positions match TRBD1. V gave up 3 bases and J gave up 3 bases; unmatched junction bases: 12. Germline CDR1 is LNHDA and CDR2 is SQIVND (reference sequence). The CDR3 is 18 residues long. This CDR3 is CASSMVGGQGVYTGELFF. CDR3 bases: TGTGCCAGTAGTATGGTAGGAGGACAGGGAGTCTACACCGGGGAGCTGTTTTTT. Full variable domain (missing parts from reference TRBV19 and TRBJ2-2): DGGITQSPKYLFRKEGQNVTLSCEQNLNHDAMYWYRQDPGQGLRLIYYSQIVNDFQKGDIAEGYSVSREKKESFPLTVTSAQKNPTAFYLCASSMVGGQGVYTGELFFGEGSRLTVL.

V is TRBV9 and J is TRBJ2-3; 11 bases are shared with TRBD2. This CDR3 has 18 residues. J lost 1 base, V lost 0 bases, and 7 bases had no gene match. The germline gives CDR1 SGDLS, CDR2 YYNGEE. The CDR3 reads CASSVETSGVAGTDTQYF. The CDR3 nucleotides read TGTGCCAGCAGCGTAGAGACTAGCGGGGTCGCTGGCACAGATACGCAGTATTTT.

CDR3 in amino acids: CASSSIWSSYEQYF. The CDR3 DNA follows: TGTGCCAGCAGCTCAATTTGGAGTTCCTACGAGCAGTACTTC. This chain uses TRBV5-4 with TRBJ2-7; no reliable D call. Germline V gene lookup returns CDR1 SGHNT and CDR2 YYREEE (reference sequence). The CDR3 extends over 14 amino acids. V dropped 3 bases and J dropped 1 base, with 11 bases sitting between them.

The gene calls are TRBV18 and TRBJ1-2; a weak D match, TRBD1 (5 bases). The ends were cut back, 3 bases at V and 3 bases at J, with 11 bases in the middle. This CDR3 is 14 amino acids long. The germline V gene encodes CDR1 KGHSH and CDR2 LQKENI. The CDR3 reads CASSPTDSYYGYTF. Written as DNA, the CDR3 is TGTGCCAGCTCACCGACAGATTCCTACTATGGCTACACCTTC.

This chain connects TRBV3-1 (or the pseudogene TRBV3-2) to TRBJ2-5; D call uncertain. The CDR3 runs to 13 residues. Trimming took off 1 base at V and 5 bases at J, with 8 bases between the two ends. The germline CDR1 and CDR2 sequences are LGHDT and YNNKEL (reference sequence). CDR3 nucleotide sequence: TGTGCCAGCAGCCAAGTGCTACTTGAGACCCAGTACTTC. Translating it yields CASSQVLLETQYF.

The chain is built from TRBV5-1 and TRBJ1-5, with D tentatively TRBD1 (6 bases). V lost 2 bases, J lost 7 bases, and 10 bases lay in between. CDR1 SGHRS and CDR2 YFSETQ come from the germline V gene. The CDR3 is made up of 13 amino acids. CDR3 loop: CASSLGGAQPQHF. CDR3 DNA: TGCGCCAGCAGCTTAGGGGGTGCCCAGCCCCAGCATTTT.

The chain joins TRBV7-8 to TRBJ1-2; no firm D call. The CDR3 runs 13 residues. The V and J ends lost 4 bases and 6 bases respectively, with 12 bases between them. Per the germline V gene, CDR1 is SGHVS and CDR2 is FQNEAQ. CDR3 region: CASSYLVVDGYTF. The CDR3 nucleotides are TGTGCCAGCAGCTACTTGGTCGTGGATGGCTACACCTTC.

This chain connects TRBV27 to TRBJ2-7; TRBD2 aligns across 8 bases. CDR1 and CDR2 (germline): MNHEY, SMNVEV (reference sequence). V dropped 6 bases and J dropped 3; count of bases not matched to a gene: 13. The CDR3 contains 16 residues. The CDR3 sequence is CASSRGSGTSLYEQYF. In DNA form, the CDR3 reads TGTGCCAGCAGCCGAGGATCCGGGACTAGTCTCTACGAGCAGTACTTC.

This chain links TRBV19 with TRBJ1-1; D may be TRBD1 (6 bases). The germline V gene encodes CDR1 LNHDA and CDR2 SQIVND (reference sequence). The CDR3 is 15 amino acids. V shed 10 bases and J shed 4 bases, with 22 bases lying between them. CDR3 region: CATCGLDSKFTEAFF. CDR3 coding DNA: TGTGCCACTTGCGGACTGGACAGTAAGTTCACTGAAGCTTTCTTT.

CDR3 region: CASSRGQGNTGELFF. The CDR3, as DNA: TGTGCCAGTAGTCGGGGACAGGGGAACACCGGGGAGCTGTTTTTT. The rearrangement uses TRBV19 and TRBJ2-2; 9 positions match TRBD1. The V gene's germline CDR1 is LNHDA and CDR2 SQIVND (reference sequence). V lost 5 bases, J lost 1 base, and 2 bases stayed unmatched. This CDR3 spans 15 amino acids.

On this clone: The sample holds other DNA sequences that translate to the same CDR3. The chain uses TRBV20-1 and TRBJ2-7; no definite D call. Germline V gene lookup returns CDR1 DFQATT and CDR2 SNEGSKA (reference sequence). V was trimmed by 2 bases and J by 5 bases, leaving 7 bases between them. This CDR3 is built from 11 residues. Here the CDR3 DNA reads TGCAGTGCTAGATCGGGTCACGAGCAGTACTTC. Its protein is CSARSGHEQYF.

This sequence joins TRBV21-1 and TRBJ2-7; the DNA was not used to check the table's D call, TRBD1. TRBV21-1 is termed a pseudogene. The CDR3 is 16 amino acids. In DNA form, the CDR3 reads TGTGCCAGCAGCAAAGGTGTGTCAGGGGGACCCTACGAGCAGTACTTC. Residues: CASSKGVSGGPYEQYF.

This chain uses TRBV3-1 (or the pseudogene TRBV3-2) with TRBJ2-2, with 10 positions matching TRBD1. The germline gives CDR1 LGHDT, CDR2 YNNKEL (reference sequence). The CDR3 has 13 amino acids. V lost 8 bases to trimming and J lost 4 bases; unmatched junction nucleotides: 1. The CDR3 loop is CASGTGVTGELFF. CDR3 DNA: TGTGCCAGCGGGACAGGGGTCACCGGGGAGCTGTTTTTT.

J is TRBJ1-1 and V is TRBV30, with D tentatively TRBD1 (6 bases). The V end lost 1 base, the J end lost 1 base, and 16 bases lay between the germline ends. The CDR3 spans 16 residues. Germline-derived CDR1 and CDR2 are GTSNPN and SVGIG (reference sequence). The CDR3 reads CAWSARPGQRNTEAFF. For the CDR3, the DNA is TGTGCCTGGAGTGCCCGACCCGGACAGAGGAACACTGAAGCTTTCTTT.

This chain links TRBV7-8 with TRBJ1-5; D gene unclear. The V gene lost 2 bases and the J gene lost 1 base, with 12 bases spanning the gap. The germline V gene has CDR1 SGHVS and CDR2 FQNEAQ. This CDR3 is built from 16 residues. CDR3 sequence (DNA): TGTGCCAGCAGCTTAACCCGGAACGGGAGCAATCAGCCCCAGCATTTT. Protein product: CASSLTRNGSNQPQHF.

J is TRBJ1-2 and V is TRBV5-1; perhaps TRBD1 as D (5 bases). This CDR3 region has 18 residues. V lost 0 bases, J lost 2 bases, and 20 bases lay in between. CDR1 is SGHRS and CDR2 is YFSETQ in the germline V gene. The CDR3 region is CASSLAGTQGGINYGYTF. CDR3 nucleotides: TGCGCCAGCAGCTTGGCCGGGACTCAGGGAGGGATCAACTATGGCTACACCTTC.